This T cell receptor beta chain appears in the sequencing data of a study of T cells after yellow fever vaccination. Study-level points and caveats: A minor fraction of clonotypes spanned both CD4 and CD8 compartments. Reappearing after the booster were most of the clones from primary vaccination (96% CD4, 88% CD8). Bulk-population clonotypes that are abundant could appear as contaminants in FACS-sorted repertoires.

The sample holds a few counts of this clonotype. Its specificity is not known. UMIs were added to TCR cDNA along with a universal primer site when it was made by 5'RACE template switching. TCRdb itself ran the 5' RACE reads through MiXCR, one entry per CDR3 protein. Of some 220,000 distinct CDR3 sequences detected, around 3.1% appear once; the ten largest clones hold 2.5% to 3.5%. The V end was cut by 0 bases, the J end by 5 bases, with 10 bases between. The CDR3 sequence is 14 residues long. The germline gives CDR1 LGHNA, CDR2 YSLEER. The chain carries TRBV4-3 and TRBJ1-1; the D is unclear. Sample: CD4+ T cells sorted from PBMCs, taken 10 days after the yellow fever booster vaccination. The TCR originated in a man younger than 30 who received the YFV17D yellow fever vaccine. In DNA form, the CDR3 reads TGCGCCAGCAGCCAAGAACCCCAAATTACTGAAGCTTTCTTT. Its translation: CASSQEPQITEAFF.